Below are 20 T cell receptor beta chains sequenced from a single sample in a study of low-dose radiotherapy and immunotherapy resistance in tumors. Gene-specific TRAV and TRBV primers were used for first-strand cDNA, covering alpha and beta chains. The authors ran approximately 20 PCR cycles to amplify TCRs with a constant-region primer and V-primer adapter. TCRdb fed the reads into MiXCR, producing one record per CDR3 protein. The sample lists around 80,000 distinct CDR3 sequences, under 20% occurring once. Stated time point: after trial treatment. Treatment specified: LDRT plus nivolumab, ipilimumab, low-dose cyclophosphamide and aspirin (RACIN trial). Source: PBMCs, taken after low-dose radiotherapy plus immunotherapy. These receptors were collected from a male donor with prostate cancer.

Turning to this clonotype: A far larger clone is just one base off, so this is likely a read error. The chain links TRBV6-5 to TRBJ2-7, with TRBD2 matching over 9 bases. The CDR3 spans 15 residues. The germline V gene has CDR1 MNHEY and CDR2 SVGAGI. J gave up 4 bases and V 8 bases, and 12 bases lay outside the gene matches. The CDR3 loop reads CASCRVAGEGYEQYF. CDR3 in DNA: TGTGCCAGCTGCAGGGTAGCGGGGGAGGGTTACGAGCAGTACTTC.

This clonotype was recorded at least ten times. CDR3 in amino acids: CAISESLAGVNEQFF. DNA of the CDR3: TGTGCCATCAGTGAGTCACTAGCGGGAGTGAATGAGCAGTTCTTC. V is TRBV10-3 and J is TRBJ2-1; 11 positions agree with TRBD2. The CDR3 has 15 amino acids. From germline, CDR1 is ENHRY and CDR2 SYGVKD. Germline trimming cut 0 bases from V and 7 bases from J; bases unmatched to any gene: 2.

This clonotype was recorded many times. The chain carries TRBV27 and TRBJ2-5; 8 bases map to TRBD1. CDR3 size: 14 residues. Trimming cost V 3 bases and J 3 bases; bases outside gene matches: 3. Per the germline V gene, CDR1 is MNHEY and CDR2 is SMNVEV (reference sequence). CDR3 residues: CASSLQTGEETQYF. As DNA, the CDR3 is TGTGCCAGCAGTTTGCAGACAGGGGAAGAGACCCAGTACTTC.

This clonotype was seen ten or more times. The CDR3 loop reads CASSSGRTGFF. The CDR3 DNA sequence: TGTGCCAGCAGTTCGGGTCGGACTGGGTTCTTT. V and J are TRBV28 and TRBJ1-1; D is undetermined. V shed 4 bases and J shed 14 bases, with 14 bases lying between them. CDR1 and CDR2 from the germline V gene are MDHEN and SYDVKM. The CDR3 totals 11 residues.

At least ten counts were recorded for this clonotype. J is TRBJ2-3 and V is TRBV7-2; D unresolved. Germline values: CDR1 SGHTA, CDR2 FQGNSA. V lost 5 bases to trimming and J lost 5 bases, with 5 bases between them. This CDR3 comprises 11 residues. The CDR3 sequence: CASSPQDTQYF. The CDR3 coding sequence is TGTGCCAGCAGCCCCCAAGATACGCAGTATTTT.

Worth noting for this clonotype: A single base is all that separates this from a far larger clone, so a read error is likely. V usage is TRBV7-6 and J usage is TRBJ2-1; possible D gene TRBD1, 6 bases. CDR1 is SGHVS, CDR2 FNYEAQ, per germline. Trimming shortened V by 1 base and J by 7 bases, and 8 bases separated the two germline ends. This CDR3 has 13 residues. The CDR3 loop is CASSLDRENEQFF. CDR3 DNA: TGTGCCAGCAGCTTAGACAGGGAGAATGAGCAGTTCTTC.

This clonotype was found many times. The J gene is TRBJ1-5, the V gene TRBV19; tentatively, D is TRBD1 (6 bases). Trimming removed 5 bases at V and 7 bases at J, with 12 bases between. The CDR3 is 13 amino acids. Germline V CDR1 and CDR2: LNHDA, SQIVND (reference sequence). The CDR3: CASSDRYNQPQHF. The CDR3, as DNA: TGTGCCAGTAGTGACAGGTATAACCAGCCCCAGCATTTT.

This clonotype was recorded at least ten times. The chain links TRBV10-3 to TRBJ2-3, with 11 positions matching TRBD2. The CDR3 is made up of 15 amino acids. Trimming took 6 bases from V and 0 from J; bases not matched to a gene: 2. Germline-derived CDR1 and CDR2 are ENHRY and SYGVKD. The CDR3 nucleotides are TGTGCCATCAGGACTAGCGGGATAAGCACAGATACGCAGTATTTT. Protein: CAIRTSGISTDTQYF.

The chain combines TRBV2 with TRBJ1-3; D is perhaps TRBD1 (5 bases). With 0 bases removed from V and 0 bases from J, the gap between germline ends came to 9 bases. The CDR3 length is 16 residues. CDR1 is SNHLY and CDR2 is FYNNEI in the germline V gene. The CDR3 loop reads CASSEAGGTSGNTIYF. The CDR3 bases are TGTGCCAGCAGTGAAGCGGGGGGGACCTCTGGAAACACCATATATTTT.

This clonotype occurred many times. This chain joins TRBV20-1 and TRBJ2-1, with 8 bases matching TRBD1. Looked up from germline, CDR1 is DFQATT and CDR2 is SNEGSKA (reference sequence). V lost 5 bases and J lost 5; bases outside the gene matches: 5. CDR3 length: 13 amino acids. Written as DNA, the CDR3 is TGCAGTGCTGGACAGGGTTTTAACAATGAGCAGTTCTTC. The encoded protein is CSAGQGFNNEQFF.

This clonotype was counted only a few times. This chain joins TRBV7-3 and TRBJ1-2, with D uncertain. The CDR3 runs 12 residues. V was clipped by 0 bases and J by 2 bases, with 1 base between them. CDR1 and CDR2 from the germline V gene are SGHTA and FQGTGA. The CDR3 region has the DNA TGTGCCAGCAGCTTAACGAACTATGGCTACACCTTC. Its translation: CASSLTNYGYTF.

In this sample, this clonotype turned up many times. This chain connects TRBV27 to TRBJ1-1; no reliable D call. V lost 4 bases and J lost 1, with 7 bases in between. Germline V gene data show CDR1 as MNHEY and CDR2 as SMNVEV (reference sequence). The CDR3 runs to 13 residues. CDR3 sequence (DNA): TGTGCCAGCAGTTACCAGTCGAACACTGAAGCTTTCTTT. Translating it yields CASSYQSNTEAFF.

The chain recombines TRBV6-2 or TRBV6-3 with TRBJ2-5; no firm D call. V was pared by 5 bases and J by 5 bases, with 12 bases between. The CDR3 has 13 amino acids. The germline V gene encodes CDR1 MNHEY and CDR2 SVGEGT. The CDR3, as DNA: TGTGCCAGCAGTGAAGCGCATGGGGAGACCCAGTACTTC. This translates into CASSEAHGETQYF.

Turning to this clonotype: A read error likely explains this, since a far larger clone differs by one base. The genes are TRBV28 and TRBJ2-7; 7 positions agree with TRBD2. The CDR3 runs to 16 residues. Germline values: CDR1 MDHEN, CDR2 SYDVKM. Unmatched junction bases numbered 11, after V lost 6 bases and J lost 0 bases. In DNA, the CDR3 is TGTGCCAGCAGCCCGCTGATGGGCGGGAGCTCCTACGAGCAGTACTTC. Translating gives CASSPLMGGSSYEQYF.

This clonotype showed up many times. The chain links TRBV19 to TRBJ1-1; TRBD1 might be the D (5 bases). This CDR3 has 12 amino acids. Looked up from germline, CDR1 is LNHDA and CDR2 is SQIVND (reference sequence). V was pared by 3 bases and J by 10 bases, with 12 bases between. CDR3 loop: CASSIAGPGAFF. The CDR3 nucleotides read TGTGCCAGTAGTATCGCGGGACCCGGAGCTTTCTTT.

In its sample, this clonotype was seen many times. The chain carries TRBV2 and TRBJ2-6, with D unresolved. Trimming stripped 4 bases from V and 5 bases from J, with 18 bases between. The CDR3 covers 17 residues. Germline lookup yields CDR1 SNHLY and CDR2 FYNNEI. The CDR3 DNA sequence: TGTGCCAGCAGTGCTGCCAGAGGCGGAGAGAGGGCCAACGTCCTGACTTTC. It translates to CASSAARGGERANVLTF.

Regarding this clonotype: Given a far larger clone just one base away, this is likely a sequencing read error. The chain couples TRBV7-8 to TRBJ2-5, with TRBD2 identical over 10 bases. Germline values: CDR1 SGHVS, CDR2 FQNEAQ. Trimming took 5 bases from V and 11 from J; bases not matched to a gene: 17. This CDR3 has 16 residues. CDR3 sequence reads: CASSPLASGGRNEQYF. The CDR3 coding sequence is TGTGCCAGCAGCCCCCTGGCTAGCGGGGGTCGCAATGAGCAGTACTTC.

This clonotype was picked up many times. J is TRBJ2-1 and V is TRBV15; weak D call: TRBD1 (6 bases). The CDR3 consists of 15 residues. V was trimmed by 4 bases and J by 4 bases, leaving 14 bases between them. Germline V gene sequence: CDR1 LNHNV, CDR2 YYDKDF (reference sequence). For the CDR3, the DNA is TGTGCCACCAGCAACACCCGGGACACATACAATGAGCAGTTCTTC. Translated: CATSNTRDTYNEQFF.

This clonotype occurred many times. The chain carries TRBV6-1 and TRBJ2-1; 7 nucleotides align to TRBD1. This CDR3 is 14 amino acids long. V shed 6 bases and J 6 bases; nucleotides not matched to a gene: 8. Germline CDR1 and CDR2: MNHNS and SASEGT. The CDR3, as DNA: TGTGCCAGCAGCCGGGACAGCTCGGTCAATGAGCAGTTCTTC. Amino acids: CASSRDSSVNEQFF.

This clonotype came up many times. J is TRBJ2-4 and V is TRBV20-1, with 8 bases identical to TRBD1. Germline values: CDR1 DFQATT, CDR2 SNEGSKA (reference sequence). The V segment lost 3 bases and the J segment 0 bases; nucleotides outside the gene matches: 10. This CDR3 is built from 17 residues. The CDR3 bases are TGCAGTGCTAGGCCCCCTGGGACAGGACTAGCCAAAAACATTCAGTACTTC. This encodes CSARPPGTGLAKNIQYF.